Listed below are T cell receptor beta chains from one sample, sequenced in a study of OX40 agonist ivuxolimab in advanced cancers. Clones were read by immunoSEQ multiplex PCR, and TCRdb kept only the in-frame ones, dropping some. The data contain tens of thousands of clones, 88% of them singletons. The sequencing used CD4+ or CD8+ T cells sorted from blood, collected in a trial of the OX40 agonist ivuxolimab. These receptors came from an adult with an advanced solid tumor such as melanoma, head and neck, liver or kidney cancer. Both conserved end residues are part of each CDR3. D genes are given only for firm matches. The size field is filled for only some rows; it gives once, few, many or a size class.

clone_size	v_call	d_call	j_call	cdr3_length	cdr3_aa	cdr3_nt
NA	TRBV15	NA	TRBJ1-2	13	CATSPRANYGYTF	TGTGCCACCAGCCCCAGGGCTAACTATGGCTACACCTTC
NA	TRBV7-9	TRBD1	TRBJ2-1	13	CASSPDWTGEAFF	TGTGCCAGCAGCCCCGACTGGACAGGGGAGGCGTTCTTC
NA	TRBV7-2	NA	TRBJ1-5	15	CASSLVYGSNQPQHF	TGTGCCAGCAGCTTAGTGTACGGGTCTAATCAGCCCCAGCATTTT
NA	TRBV5-4	NA	TRBJ2-3	15	CASSFGGISTDTQYF	TGTGCCAGCAGCTTTGGGGGGATAAGCACAGATACGCAGTATTTT
NA	TRBV9	TRBD2	TRBJ2-1	16	CASSVLSGGAYNEQFF	TGTGCCAGCAGCGTTCTTAGTGGGGGGGCCTACAATGAGCAGTTCTTC
NA	TRBV5-1	TRBD1	TRBJ2-3	14	CASSSDRMTDTQYF	TGCGCCAGCAGCTCGGACAGGATGACAGATACGCAGTATTTT
NA	TRBV6-6	NA	TRBJ1-5	15	CASRSLRGKDQPQHF	TGTGCCAGCAGGTCTTTGAGGGGGAAAGATCAGCCCCAGCATTTT
NA	TRBV7-2	TRBD1	TRBJ2-7	13	CASSRTGAYEQYF	TGTGCCAGCAGCCGGACAGGAGCCTACGAGCAGTACTTC
NA	TRBV6-1	NA	TRBJ2-2	13	CASSEIRNGELFF	TGTGCCAGCAGTGAAATAAGGAACGGGGAGCTGTTTTTT
NA	TRBV27	NA	TRBJ2-5	15	CASAYSGTLQETQYF	TGTGCCAGCGCATACTCCGGGACCCTCCAAGAGACCCAGTACTTC
NA	TRBV14	NA	TRBJ2-1	14	CASSKDFTYNEQFF	TGTGCCAGCAGCAAGGACTTCACCTACAATGAGCAGTTCTTC
NA	TRBV7-9	NA	TRBJ2-7	13	CASSRQEPYEQYF	TGTGCCAGCAGTCGCCAGGAGCCCTACGAGCAGTACTTC
NA	TRBV6-5	TRBD1	TRBJ1-2	14	CASSYSQGARGYTF	TGTGCCAGCAGTTACAGTCAGGGGGCGCGCGGCTACACCTTC
NA	TRBV29-1	NA	TRBJ1-1	13	CSGSAEMNTEAFF	TGCAGCGGTTCAGCTGAAATGAACACTGAAGCTTTCTTT
NA	TRBV10-3	NA	TRBJ2-2	14	CAISGLVRAGELFF	TGTGCCATCAGTGGACTAGTGAGGGCCGGGGAGCTGTTTTTT
NA	TRBV5-1	TRBD1	TRBJ1-4	13	CASSNGQAEKLFF	TGCGCCAGCAGCAACGGACAGGCTGAGAAACTGTTTTTT
NA	TRBV5-1	TRBD2	TRBJ2-3	18	CASSLVPSGELSTDTQYF	TGCGCCAGCAGCTTGGTACCTAGCGGGGAGCTAAGCACAGATACGCAGTATTTT
NA	TRBV6-5	NA	TRBJ2-1	11	CASSFQGGQFF	TGTGCCAGCAGTTTTCAAGGGGGGCAGTTCTTC
few	TRBV15	TRBD2	TRBJ2-1	16	CATSRDEWGGYNEQFF	TGTGCCACCAGCAGAGATGAGTGGGGGGGCTACAATGAGCAGTTCTTC
few	TRBV2	TRBD1	TRBJ1-5	13	CASSGTGDQPQHF	TGTGCCAGCAGTGGAACAGGGGATCAGCCCCAGCATTTT
NA	TRBV7-2	NA	TRBJ2-3	12	CASSILTDTQYF	TGTGCCAGCAGCATCCTCACAGATACGCAGTATTTT
NA	TRBV6-1	TRBD2	TRBJ2-5	18	CASSDRPSGGLYQETQYF	TGTGCCAGCAGTGATAGGCCTAGCGGGGGGTTGTACCAAGAGACCCAGTACTTC
NA	TRBV7-2	TRBD1	TRBJ2-5	14	CASSLRHRGETQYF	TGTGCCAGCAGCTTGCGTCACAGGGGGGAGACCCAGTACTTC
NA	TRBV28	NA	TRBJ1-2	17	CASRPPAGGKLLYGYTF	TGTGCCAGCAGGCCCCCAGCAGGCGGCAAACTCCTCTATGGCTACACCTTC
NA	TRBV7-8	TRBD1	TRBJ1-2	13	CASSHPGQPGYTF	TGTGCCAGCAGCCACCCGGGACAGCCGGGCTACACCTTC
NA	TRBV18	NA	TRBJ1-6	16	CASSTRPGPAESPLHF	TGTGCCAGCTCAACCAGACCGGGCCCCGCCGAGTCACCCCTCCACTTT
NA	TRBV5-1	NA	TRBJ1-4	17	CASSQGQILSTNEKLFF	TGCGCCAGCAGCCAAGGACAGATCCTTTCAACTAATGAAAAACTGTTTTTT
NA	TRBV11-2	NA	TRBJ2-7	12	CASAPVRYEQYF	TGTGCCAGCGCCCCTGTCCGGTACGAGCAGTACTTC
NA	TRBV5-1	TRBD1	TRBJ1-1	16	CASSAGQGALNTEAFF	TGCGCCAGCAGCGCCGGACAGGGGGCCTTGAACACTGAAGCTTTCTTT
NA	TRBV5-4	TRBD1	TRBJ1-4	14	CASSSHRGGEKLFF	TGTGCCAGCAGCTCGCACAGGGGAGGTGAAAAACTGTTTTTT
NA	TRBV6-6	TRBD1	TRBJ2-7	16	CASSLGPGQGRHEQYF	TGTGCCAGCAGTTTGGGCCCCGGACAGGGGAGGCACGAGCAGTACTTC
once	TRBV28	TRBD1	TRBJ2-7	18	CASSSYIYRDRVLSKAYF	TGTGCCAGCAGTTCGTACATATACCGGGACAGGGTGCTTTCAAAGGCGTACTTC
NA	TRBV5-1	NA	TRBJ2-6	17	CASSGPDRSSGANVLTF	TGCGCCAGCAGCGGACCCGACAGGAGCTCTGGGGCCAACGTCCTGACTTTC
NA	TRBV18	TRBD1	TRBJ1-1	15	CASSPRTGSGTEAFF	TGTGCCAGCTCACCGCGGACAGGCTCGGGCACTGAAGCTTTCTTT
NA	TRBV5-1	NA	TRBJ2-1	17	CASSLGLSTSSYNEQFF	TGCGCCAGCAGCCTAGGACTGTCCACTAGCTCCTACAATGAGCAGTTCTTC
NA	TRBV5-1	NA	TRBJ1-2	14	CASSLLDSSYGYTF	TGCGCCAGCAGCTTGCTAGACTCCTCATATGGCTACACCTTC
NA	TRBV5-4	TRBD1	TRBJ1-3	15	CASSLDRLSGNTIYF	TGTGCCAGCAGCCTGGACAGGCTCTCTGGAAACACCATATATTTT
NA	TRBV5-5	NA	TRBJ1-5	14	CASSLDEFSPKQHF	TGTGCCAGCAGCTTGGATGAGTTCTCCCCAAAGCAGCATTTT
NA	TRBV29-1	NA	TRBJ1-1	16	CSVEVRGADVNTEAFF	TGCAGCGTTGAAGTGAGGGGCGCGGACGTGAACACTGAAGCTTTCTTT
NA	TRBV18	NA	TRBJ2-3	15	CASSPPTLSTDTQYF	TGTGCCAGCTCACCACCGACCCTTAGCACAGATACGCAGTATTTT
NA	TRBV5-4	NA	TRBJ2-2	16	CASTPRGARSTGELFF	TGTGCCAGCACTCCTAGGGGGGCGCGGAGCACCGGGGAGCTGTTTTTT
NA	TRBV5-1	TRBD1	TRBJ1-1	15	CASSRSGTENTEAFF	TGCGCCAGCAGCCGATCCGGGACAGAGAACACTGAAGCTTTCTTT
NA	TRBV5-6	TRBD2	TRBJ2-7	15	CATREGGAKFHERYF	TGTGCCACCCGGGAGGGGGGGGCGAAGTTTCACGAGCGGTACTTC
once	TRBV13	TRBD2	TRBJ2-7	18	CASSFNHIAGGNSYEQYF	TGTGCCAGCAGCTTCAACCATATAGCGGGGGGTAACTCCTACGAGCAGTACTTC
NA	TRBV5-1	NA	TRBJ2-7	15	CASSSGTAPTYEQYF	TGCGCCAGCAGCTCCGGGACGGCCCCTACCTACGAGCAGTACTTC
NA	TRBV5-1	NA	TRBJ1-2	13	CASTPGSPVGYTF	TGCGCCAGCACCCCTGGGTCCCCAGTCGGCTACACCTTC
NA	TRBV2	NA	TRBJ2-5	11	CASSEGETQYF	TGTGCCAGCAGTGAAGGGGAGACCCAGTACTTC
NA	TRBV5-1	NA	TRBJ1-3	15	CASSLGHQIGNTIYF	TGCGCCAGCAGCTTGGGCCATCAAATCGGAAACACCATATATTTT
NA	TRBV9	TRBD1	TRBJ1-1	17	CASSVKGNRGPNTEAFF	TGTGCCAGCAGCGTCAAGGGAAACAGGGGGCCGAACACTGAAGCTTTCTTT
NA	TRBV10-3	TRBD1	TRBJ1-5	15	CAISADRASNQPQHF	TGTGCCATCAGTGCTGACAGGGCGAGCAATCAGCCCCAGCATTTT
NA	TRBV29-1	NA	TRBJ2-1	10	CGGFYNEQFF	TGCGGGGGGTTTTACAATGAGCAGTTCTTC
NA	TRBV5-1	TRBD2	TRBJ2-3	17	CASSLGLTSGTTDTQYF	TGCGCCAGCAGCTTGGGACTGACTAGCGGGACCACAGATACGCAGTATTTT
NA	TRBV4-2	NA	TRBJ2-2	16	CASSHLGTDNTGELFF	TGTGCCAGCAGCCACCTCGGGACGGACAACACCGGGGAGCTGTTTTTT
NA	TRBV5-4	NA	TRBJ2-5	14	CASSGVPGVETQYF	TGTGCCAGCAGCGGGGTCCCTGGAGTGGAGACCCAGTACTTC
NA	TRBV2	TRBD1	TRBJ1-1	13	CASRGTGGTEAFF	TGTGCCAGCAGGGGGACAGGGGGCACTGAAGCTTTCTTT
NA	TRBV7-2	NA	TRBJ2-7	14	CASSFRTSGYEQYF	TGTGCCAGCAGCTTCAGAACGTCAGGCTACGAGCAGTACTTC
NA	TRBV29-1	NA	TRBJ2-5	13	CSAVRAPQETQYF	TGCAGCGCCGTCAGGGCTCCGCAAGAGACCCAGTACTTC
NA	TRBV28	NA	TRBJ2-7	16	CASRETGGRGTYEQYF	TGTGCCAGCAGGGAGACGGGAGGCAGGGGTACCTACGAGCAGTACTTC
NA	TRBV7-9	TRBD1	TRBJ1-5	14	CASSLTGMGQPQHF	TGTGCCAGCAGCTTGACAGGGATGGGTCAGCCCCAGCATTTT